The T cell receptor (beta chain) described here comes from a study of neurological immune-mediated disorders. This clonotype was detected ten times or more. Germline-derived CDR1 and CDR2 are SSHAT and FNYEAQ (reference sequence). CDR3 size: 16 residues. V was cut by 3 bases and J by 6 bases, with 17 bases left in between. Sequencing runs each yielded over 200 million TCR-beta sequences from 15-18 subjects. TCRdb fed the 5' RACE reads into MiXCR, producing one record per CDR3 protein. Here the sample spans roughly 100,000 distinct CDR3 sequences, more than 10% being singletons. Time point: longitudinal time-point 3.

Sequenced: PBMCs. The clonotype originates from a female donor with HTLV-1-associated myelopathy (HAM/TSP). The chain links TRBV7-7 to TRBJ2-2; D perhaps matches TRBD1 (6 bases). CDR3 residues: CASSFVGGSPPGELFF. As DNA, the CDR3 is TGTGCCAGCAGCTTTGTAGGGGGAAGTCCCCCCGGGGAGCTGTTTTTT.